These 32 T cell receptor beta chains were all obtained from the same sample, sequenced in a study of beta chain features in type 1 diabetes listed by TCRdb under 2018. Libraries were prepared through the immunoSEQ multiplex PCR assay. The entire amount of isolated RNA was reverse transcribed using the High Capacity cDNA Reverse Transcription Kit, so the sequenced TCRB transcripts were expressed ones. The immuneACCESS repertoire file appears here via TCRdb, limited to in-frame rearrangements. These files lack a portion of the clones; in checked studies, under half of the deficit traces to unresolved V genes, and the cause of the others is not known. Within this sample are 140,000 to 150,000 clones, with roughly 53% of them counted one time only. The top ten clones comprise 0.42% of the sample. Sequencing was carried out using Tregs from blood. The meaning of the sample's cell subset or site label: regulatory CD4+ T cells. Receptors originate from a man younger than 35 in good health.

The chain employs TRBV5-1 and TRBJ2-1; tentatively, D is TRBD2 (6 bases). The CDR3 has 12 residues. V was trimmed by 1 base and J by 9 bases, leaving 8 bases between them. Looked up from germline, CDR1 is SGHRS and CDR2 is YFSETQ. The CDR3 here is CASSLIGGEQFF. The DNA of the CDR3 is TGCGCCAGCAGCTTGATCGGGGGTGAGCAGTTCTTC.

This clone was counted between two and nine times. The CDR3 DNA reads TGTGCCAGCAGCACACAGACAGGTCGATCTGGAAACACCATATATTTT. Its translation: CASSTQTGRSGNTIYF. V is TRBV7-8 and J is TRBJ1-3, with D tentatively TRBD1 (6 bases). Trimming stripped 5 bases from V and 1 base from J, with 15 bases between. This CDR3 comprises 16 residues. Per the germline V gene, CDR1 is SGHVS and CDR2 is FQNEAQ.

This clone was seen a few times. This chain joins TRBV5-1 and TRBJ2-1; D perhaps matches TRBD2 (5 bases). Germline V gene sequence: CDR1 SGHRS, CDR2 YFSETQ. The V end was cut by 0 bases, the J end by 8 bases, with 9 bases between. The CDR3 is 13 residues long. CDR3 nucleotide sequence: TGCGCCAGCAGCTTGGTTAGCGACCATGAGCAGTTCTTC. As protein: CASSLVSDHEQFF.

The V gene is TRBV11-2, the J gene TRBJ2-1; perhaps TRBD1 as D (6 bases). The CDR3 totals 16 residues. V was shortened by 2 bases and J by 7 bases, with 18 bases between the two germline ends. Germline assignment: CDR1 SGHAT and CDR2 FQNNGV. In nucleotides, the CDR3 is TGTGCCAGCAGCTTAACGGGTACAGGGATAGGTAATGAGCAGTTCTTC. As protein: CASSLTGTGIGNEQFF.

The rearrangement uses TRBV7-2 and TRBJ2-7; 11 nucleotides line up with TRBD2. V shed 0 bases and J 2 bases; nucleotides not matched to a gene: 3. CDR1 and CDR2 (germline): SGHTA, FQGNSA. The CDR3 has 16 residues. The CDR3 DNA is TGTGCCAGCAGCTTAGCGTCACTAGCGGGGGCCTACGAGCAGTACTTC. It specifies CASSLASLAGAYEQYF.

This clone appeared a single time. The chain links TRBV28 to TRBJ2-7; D is unresolved. Germline V gives CDR1 MDHEN, CDR2 SYDVKM. The CDR3 is made up of 13 amino acids. With 3 bases removed from V and 2 bases from J, the gap between germline ends came to 8 bases. The CDR3 loop is CASSFQVPYEQYF. The CDR3 coding sequence is TGTGCCAGCAGTTTTCAGGTCCCCTACGAGCAGTACTTC.

This clone was seen more than once but under ten times. J is TRBJ2-7 and V is TRBV30, with 12 bases lining up with TRBD2. The CDR3 is made up of 15 amino acids. The trim removed 4 bases at V and 7 bases at J, leaving 11 bases unmatched. Per germline, CDR1 GTSNPN and CDR2 SVGIG (reference sequence). The DNA for the CDR3 is TGTGCCTGGAAGGCTAGCGGGGGGGCCCGTCGGGAGCAGTACTTC. It specifies CAWKASGGARREQYF. The entire variable domain, with the rest obtained from reference TRBV30 and TRBJ2-7, is as follows: SQTIHQWPATLVQPVGSPLSLECTVEGTSNPNLYWYRQAAGRGLQLLFYSVGIGQISSEVPQNLSASRPQDRQFILSSKKLLLSDSGFYLCAWKASGGARREQYFGPGTRLTVT.

This clone came up a few times. The rearrangement joins TRBV5-1 to TRBJ2-1; 10 nucleotides match TRBD2. Trimming cost V 4 bases and J 4 bases; bases outside gene matches: 8. The CDR3 has 16 residues. Germline V gene sequence: CDR1 SGHRS, CDR2 YFSETQ. The CDR3 region is CASSKSSGSMYNEQFF. DNA for the CDR3: TGCGCCAGCAGCAAGTCTAGCGGGAGTATGTACAATGAGCAGTTCTTC.

This CDR3 reads CASSLSTSGPAQYF. The CDR3 DNA is TGTGCCAGCAGCTTAAGTACTAGCGGACCAGCCCAGTACTTC. The V call is TRBV5-4, the J call TRBJ2-5; TRBD2 matches 8 bases. The J segment lost 9 bases and the V segment lost 2 bases, leaving 9 bases of the junction unmatched. This CDR3 has 14 residues. CDR1 and CDR2 from the germline V gene are SGHNT and YYREEE (reference sequence).

J is TRBJ2-2 and V is TRBV18; 8 bases agree with TRBD1. The CDR3 spans 17 residues. The V and J ends lost 1 base and 7 bases, in that order; junction bases with no gene match: 11. Germline-derived CDR1 and CDR2 are KGHSH and LQKENI. CDR3 region: CASSPQGRGRPGGELFF. The CDR3 DNA reads as TGTGCCAGCTCACCACAGGGCAGGGGGCGCCCCGGCGGGGAGCTGTTTTTT.

This clone was observed a handful of times. The genes are TRBV7-2 and TRBJ1-5; no definite D call. Germline values: CDR1 SGHTA, CDR2 FQGNSA. Between the trimmed V and J ends, which lost 1 base and 11 bases, there was a span of 12 bases. CDR3 size: 13 residues. The chain's CDR3 is CASSLELVRTQHF. DNA for the CDR3: TGTGCCAGCAGCTTAGAATTAGTGCGCACCCAGCATTTT.

The chain recombines TRBV5-1 with TRBJ1-4; the D is unclear. Germline CDR1 and CDR2: SGHRS and YFSETQ. Trimming pared 0 bases from V and 7 bases from J, leaving 13 bases between. The CDR3 runs to 15 residues. The CDR3 spells CASSLDPGFGEKLFF. Written as DNA, the CDR3 is TGCGCCAGCAGCTTGGATCCGGGTTTTGGTGAAAAACTGTTTTTT.

The chain carries TRBV7-2 and TRBJ1-4, with 8 bases fitting TRBD1. Per germline, CDR1 SGHTA and CDR2 FQGNSA. J gave up 8 bases and V 5 bases, and 10 bases lay outside the gene matches. This CDR3 region has 15 residues. CDR3 in amino acids: CASSPKGQGGEKLFF. The CDR3, as DNA: TGTGCCAGCAGCCCGAAAGGACAGGGTGGGGAAAAACTGTTTTTT.

Only a few counts were recorded for this clone. This rearrangement joins TRBV4-2 to TRBJ2-5, with 10 bases lining up with TRBD2. V lost 0 bases and J lost 3; bases outside the gene matches: 4. There are 16 residues in the CDR3. Per the germline V gene, CDR1 is LGHNA and CDR2 is YNFKEQ. The CDR3 protein is CASSQDALAGEETQYF. Here the CDR3 DNA reads TGTGCCAGCAGCCAAGATGCCCTAGCGGGGGAAGAGACCCAGTACTTC.

The chain links TRBV6-5 to TRBJ2-7; D might be TRBD1 (6 bases). V shed 7 bases and J shed 4 bases, with 17 bases lying between them. Per the germline V gene, CDR1 is MNHEY and CDR2 is SVGAGI. The CDR3 has 14 residues. The CDR3 DNA reads TGTGCCAGCACTACAAACAGGGAGAGGTACGAGCAGTACTTC. It specifies CASTTNRERYEQYF.

The J gene is TRBJ2-5, the V gene TRBV10-3; 10 nucleotides agree with TRBD1. J was trimmed by 10 bases and V by 6 bases; bases with no gene match: 14. CDR1 and CDR2 from the germline V gene are ENHRY and SYGVKD. This CDR3 contains 15 residues. In DNA form, the CDR3 reads TGTGCCATCAGAACCGGGACAGGGGAGGATGGTGACCAGTACTTC. This codes for CAIRTGTGEDGDQYF.

This clone occurred a few times. The rearrangement links TRBV7-2 to TRBJ1-2; 9 positions agree with TRBD1. This CDR3 region has 14 residues. The germline CDR1 and CDR2 sequences are SGHTA and FQGNSA. The ends lost 1 base at V and 7 bases at J; junction bases unmatched: 4. CDR3 loop: CASSLGDRVIGYTF. The DNA of the CDR3 is TGTGCCAGCAGCTTAGGGGACAGGGTGATTGGCTACACCTTC.

This clone occurred a few times. The J gene is TRBJ2-4, the V gene TRBV11-2; 9 bases are shared with TRBD1. Germline V gene data show CDR1 as SGHAT and CDR2 as FQNNGV. The V gene end was trimmed by 6 bases and the J gene end by 5 bases; junction bases not matched to a gene: 5. The length of the CDR3 is 14 residues. CDR3 sequence: CASRPRTGENIQYF. In nucleotides, the CDR3 is TGTGCCAGCAGACCAAGGACAGGGGAAAACATTCAGTACTTC.

V usage is TRBV7-2 and J usage is TRBJ1-1, with no clear D. Germline lookup yields CDR1 SGHTA and CDR2 FQGNSA. CDR3 length: 13 residues. Trimming stripped 1 base from V and 6 bases from J, with 9 bases between. This CDR3 is CASSLGRFAEAFF. In DNA form, the CDR3 reads TGTGCCAGCAGCTTAGGGCGGTTTGCTGAAGCTTTCTTT.

CDR3 in amino acids: CASSFQLAGGPWEQYF. The CDR3 nucleotides read TGTGCCAGCAGCTTCCAACTAGCGGGAGGGCCCTGGGAGCAGTACTTC. The genes are TRBV13 and TRBJ2-7, with TRBD2 identical over 13 bases. Germline lookup yields CDR1 PRHDT and CDR2 FYEKMQ (reference sequence). This CDR3 is built from 16 residues. The ends lost 3 bases at V and 7 bases at J; junction bases unmatched: 9.

The count of this clone is one. The chain is built from TRBV11-1 and TRBJ2-2; D is possibly TRBD2 (5 bases). Trimming stripped 3 bases from V and 2 bases from J, with 10 bases between. Germline CDR1 reads SGHAT; CDR2 reads FQDESV (reference sequence). This CDR3 comprises 15 residues. The CDR3 loop reads CASSFEGFNTGELFF. Here the CDR3 DNA reads TGTGCCAGCAGCTTTGAGGGATTTAACACCGGGGAGCTGTTTTTT.

The chain carries TRBV6-1 and TRBJ1-2; D is ambiguous. Per the germline V gene, CDR1 is MNHNS and CDR2 is SASEGT. Trimming removed 8 bases from V and 4 bases from J, with 14 bases in between. This CDR3 has 13 residues. The CDR3 loop reads CASFISLGYGYTF. Written as DNA, the CDR3 is TGTGCCAGCTTCATATCCCTAGGCTATGGCTACACCTTC.

There are a few counts of this clone. Sequence at one end of the junction differs from germline and may be a read error. This rearrangement joins TRBV7-3 to TRBJ1-2; the D is unclear. CDR3 length equals 14 residues. Looked up from germline, CDR1 is SGHTA and CDR2 is FQGTGA. The CDR3 DNA is TGTGCCAGCAGTTTAACACGGACTTCGTCTGGCTACACCTTC. This codes for CASSLTRTSSGYTF.

DNA for the CDR3: TGTGCCAGCCTCGGACAGGGGGGATCCGGGGAGCTGTTTTTT. Residues: CASLGQGGSGELFF. The chain uses TRBV27 and TRBJ2-2; 10 bases align to TRBD1. The trim removed 8 bases at V and 6 bases at J, leaving 6 bases unmatched. Germline CDR1 and CDR2: MNHEY and SMNVEV (reference sequence). This CDR3 region has 14 residues.

J is TRBJ2-2 and V is TRBV10-3; TRBD1 matches 10 bases. CDR1 ENHRY and CDR2 SYGVKD come from the germline V gene. The CDR3 consists of 15 residues. With 7 bases clipped from V and 3 bases from J, the junction kept 5 bases outside the gene matches. CDR3: CAIKGTGEDTGELFF. CDR3 coding DNA: TGTGCCATCAAGGGGACAGGGGAAGACACCGGGGAGCTGTTTTTT.

This clone was observed a few times. V usage is TRBV10-3 and J usage is TRBJ2-3; D unclear. This CDR3 comprises 14 residues. From germline, CDR1 is ENHRY and CDR2 SYGVKD. V was trimmed by 3 bases and J by 0 bases, leaving 7 bases between them. The CDR3 loop is CAISDSLSTDTQYF. The CDR3 region has the DNA TGTGCCATCAGTGACTCCCTGAGCACAGATACGCAGTATTTT.

This clone came up a few times. This chain connects TRBV4-3 to TRBJ2-1; TRBD1 agrees at 8 bases. Per germline, CDR1 LGHNA and CDR2 YSLEER. Trimming cost V 0 bases and J 10 bases; bases outside gene matches: 2. This CDR3 region has 13 residues. CDR3 region: CASSQEDRAEQFF. The CDR3 DNA reads TGCGCCAGCAGCCAAGAGGACAGGGCCGAGCAGTTCTTC.

This clone occurred a few times. This chain uses TRBV28 with TRBJ1-4, with 8 bases aligning to TRBD1. The CDR3 is 14 amino acids. Trimming removed 4 bases from V and 6 bases from J; junction bases left unmatched: 4. Germline CDR1 reads MDHEN; CDR2 reads SYDVKM. The CDR3 loop reads CASSSQGADEKLFF. The CDR3 DNA reads as TGTGCCAGCAGTTCTCAGGGGGCGGATGAAAAACTGTTTTTT.

The chain combines TRBV20-1 with TRBJ2-1; D remains ambiguous. The CDR3 runs to 10 residues. Per germline, CDR1 DFQATT and CDR2 SNEGSKA (reference sequence). The ends were cut back, 4 bases at V and 6 bases at J, with 4 bases in the middle. In DNA form, the CDR3 reads TGCAGTGCTAACAGCAATGAGCAGTTCTTC. Its protein product is CSANSNEQFF.

V gene TRBV29-1 combines with J gene TRBJ2-6; 7 nucleotides align to TRBD1. J gave up 0 bases and V 3 bases, and 2 bases lay outside the gene matches. Germline CDR1 reads SQVTM; CDR2 reads ANQGSEA. The CDR3 sequence is 15 residues long. The CDR3 sequence: CSVEGDSSGANVLTF. In nucleotides, the CDR3 is TGCAGCGTTGAGGGGGACAGCTCTGGGGCCAACGTCCTGACTTTC.

This rearrangement joins TRBV19 to TRBJ2-7; 11 nucleotides agree with TRBD2. CDR3 size: 18 residues. CDR1 and CDR2 (germline): LNHDA, SQIVND (reference sequence). V lost 3 bases and J lost 3; bases outside the gene matches: 13. CDR3 residues: CASSMYRGLAAQSYEQYF. The CDR3 nucleotides are TGTGCCAGTAGTATGTACAGGGGACTAGCGGCTCAGAGCTACGAGCAGTACTTC.

This clone has just a few counts. The rearrangement joins TRBV7-2 to TRBJ1-1, with unresolved D. This CDR3 contains 13 residues. Deletions cut 1 base from V and 1 base from J, with 4 bases between. Per germline, CDR1 SGHTA and CDR2 FQGNSA. CDR3 residues: CASSLVQNTEAFF. CDR3 coding DNA: TGTGCCAGCAGCTTAGTTCAGAACACTGAAGCTTTCTTT.